Following are 16 T cell receptor beta chains from one sample sequenced in a study of cytomegalovirus exposure and HLA in healthy donors (dated by TCRdb to between 2016 and 2019). Library creation used the immunoSEQ multiplex PCR assay. For the multiplex PCR, a mixture combining 60 forward primers for TCR Vbeta segments and 13 reverse primers for TCR Jbeta segments was used. TCRdb provides this immuneACCESS table in a form limited to in-frame rearrangements. Some clones are lacking; in checked studies, under half of them reflect an unresolved V gene, and why the rest are absent is not known. This sample is represented by over 150,000 clones; 79% of them were singletons. The ten largest make up 1.6% of the sample. The sequencing sample was made of PBMCs. The receptors shown here come from a woman aged 18 to 35 in good health and CMV-seronegative.

The J gene is TRBJ2-3, the V gene TRBV28, with D unclear. The germline CDR1 and CDR2 sequences are MDHEN and SYDVKM. V shed 5 bases and J shed 1 base, with 13 bases lying between them. The CDR3 is made up of 15 amino acids. DNA for the CDR3: TGTGCCAGCAGTCCGAGTGATCGGGGCACAGATACGCAGTATTTT. The encoded protein is CASSPSDRGTDTQYF.

The chain employs TRBV5-1 and TRBJ2-7, with D unresolved. The CDR3 length is 13 residues. The V end lost 1 base, the J end lost 7 bases, and 12 bases lay between the germline ends. The V gene's germline CDR1 is SGHRS and CDR2 YFSETQ. CDR3 nucleotides: TGCGCCAGCAGCTTGCGTCGCAACACGGAGCAGTACTTC. Translated, it gives CASSLRRNTEQYF.

This chain uses TRBV5-5 with TRBJ2-7; 8 bases match TRBD1. In germline, CDR1 is SGHKS, CDR2 YYEKEE (reference sequence). There are 13 residues in the CDR3. The ends lost 4 bases at V and 4 bases at J; junction bases unmatched: 4. The CDR3 here is CASSGDRYYEQYF. The CDR3, as DNA: TGTGCCAGCAGCGGGGACAGGTATTACGAGCAGTACTTC.

V and J are TRBV5-1 and TRBJ2-3; 11 nucleotides match TRBD2. CDR1 and CDR2 from the germline V gene are SGHRS and YFSETQ. The CDR3 runs to 15 residues. Trimming removed 2 bases from V and 5 bases from J; junction bases left unmatched: 4. This chain's CDR3 is CASSFSGGAGDTQYF. In DNA form, the CDR3 reads TGCGCCAGCAGCTTTAGCGGGGGGGCTGGAGATACGCAGTATTTT.

The rearrangement joins TRBV5-1 to TRBJ2-1; 16 bases align to TRBD2. With 3 bases clipped from V and 14 bases from J, the junction kept 8 bases outside the gene matches. The germline gives CDR1 SGHRS, CDR2 YFSETQ. CDR3 length: 15 amino acids. As DNA, the CDR3 is TGCGCCAGCAGCTCCGGGACTAGCGGGGGGGCCGAAAAGTTCTTC. Protein product: CASSSGTSGGAEKFF.

The V call is TRBV11-3, the J call TRBJ2-2, with a possible D match to TRBD2 (7 bases). The CDR3 has 14 residues. From germline, CDR1 is SGHNT and CDR2 YENEEA. Trimming took off 5 bases at V and 7 bases at J, with 14 bases between the two ends. CDR3 DNA: TGTGCCAGCAGCCTGGGGGGGGCGAGCGGGGAGCTGTTTTTT. As protein: CASSLGGASGELFF. The variable domain in full, with the rest retrieved from reference TRBV11-3 and TRBJ2-2, is EAGVVQSPRYKIIEKKQPVAFWCNPISGHNTLYWYLQNLGQGPELLIRYENEEAVDDSQLPKDRFSAERLKGVDSTLKIQPAELGDSAVYLCASSLGGASGELFFGEGSRLTVL.

Only a few counts were recorded for this clone. J is TRBJ1-3 and V is TRBV27, with 8 bases aligning to TRBD1. The CDR3 has 14 residues. The ends lost 6 bases at V and 2 bases at J; junction bases unmatched: 3. The germline CDR1 and CDR2 sequences are MNHEY and SMNVEV (reference sequence). The CDR3 loop is CASSGQGAGNTIYF. CDR3 in DNA: TGTGCCAGCAGCGGACAGGGCGCTGGAAACACCATATATTTT.

The chain employs TRBV10-2 and TRBJ1-2; no reliable D call. The CDR3 has 12 residues. V lost 4 bases and J lost 5, with 8 bases in between. Germline V CDR1 and CDR2: WSHSY, SAAADI. CDR3: CASSVPGYGYTF. The CDR3 region has the DNA TGCGCCAGCAGTGTGCCCGGGTATGGCTACACCTTC.

The V call is TRBV9, the J call TRBJ2-1; a possible D gene is TRBD1 (6 bases). Germline V gene data show CDR1 as SGDLS and CDR2 as YYNGEE. V lost 3 bases and J 5 bases, leaving 15 bases between the germline ends. The CDR3 covers 15 residues. Here the CDR3 reads CASSASGTTNNEQFF. CDR3 nucleotides: TGTGCCAGCAGCGCCTCCGGGACAACTAACAATGAGCAGTTCTTC.

This sequence joins TRBV4-1 and TRBJ2-7, with 7 bases matching TRBD1. The CDR3 extends over 16 amino acids. The germline gives CDR1 MGHRA, CDR2 YSYEKL. J lost 6 bases, V lost 2 bases, and 13 bases had no gene match. CDR3 DNA: TGCGCCAGCAGCCAATCGGGCTACGGGCCAGGGGGCGAGCAGTACTTC. Protein sequence: CASSQSGYGPGGEQYF.

V usage is TRBV9 and J usage is TRBJ2-3; D might be TRBD2 (6 bases). This CDR3 has 14 amino acids. Germline CDR1 SGDLS, CDR2 YYNGEE. The V end was cut by 0 bases, the J end by 5 bases, with 10 bases between. Here the CDR3 DNA reads TGTGCCAGCAGCGTAGGGCAGGGAGGAGATACGCAGTATTTT. This encodes CASSVGQGGDTQYF. Variable domain in full (rest from reference TRBV9 and TRBJ2-3): DSGVTQTPKHLITATGQRVTLRCSPRSGDLSVYWYQQSLDQGLQFLIQYYNGEERAKGNILERFSAQQFPDLHSELNLSSLELGDSALYFCASSVGQGGDTQYFGPGTRLTVL.

V and J are TRBV10-3 and TRBJ1-2; D gene uncertain. In germline, CDR1 is ENHRY, CDR2 SYGVKD. This CDR3 spans 14 amino acids. Trimming cost V 6 bases and J 1 base, with 12 bases left between them. The CDR3 DNA reads as TGTGCCATCAGCTCGGGAGCACTTAACTATGGCTACACCTTC. As protein: CAISSGALNYGYTF.

This clone came up a few times. V usage is TRBV19 and J usage is TRBJ1-5; D is unresolved. V lost 5 bases and J 3 bases, leaving 14 bases between the germline ends. Germline V gives CDR1 LNHDA, CDR2 SQIVND (reference sequence). The CDR3 runs 15 residues. The CDR3 nucleotides are TGTGCCAGTAGTCTCCGCGGGGATAACAATCAGCCCCAGCATTTT. It is translated as CASSLRGDNNQPQHF. Full variable domain (outside the CDR3, taken from reference TRBV19 and TRBJ1-5): DGGITQSPKYLFRKEGQNVTLSCEQNLNHDAMYWYRQDPGQGLRLIYYSQIVNDFQKGDIAEGYSVSREKKESFPLTVTSAQKNPTAFYLCASSLRGDNNQPQHFGDGTRLSIL.

The chain couples TRBV2 to TRBJ2-7; 7 nucleotides line up with TRBD1. Losses at the gene ends were 10 bases for V and 4 bases for J; bases not matched to a gene: 7. The CDR3 is 12 amino acids. Germline CDR1 and CDR2: SNHLY and FYNNEI. CDR3 DNA sequence: TGTGCCACCCAGGGGGTTAAGTACGAGCAGTACTTC. This sequence encodes CATQGVKYEQYF.

Of note for this clone: A junction end diverges from the germline sequence, so it may reflect a read error. The J gene is TRBJ1-2, the V gene TRBV7-9; TRBD1 aligns across 9 bases. This CDR3 is 16 amino acids long. Germline CDR1 is SEHNR and CDR2 is FQNEAQ (reference sequence). The CDR3 DNA reads as TGTTCCAGCAGCCCGGGCCGGAACAGGGGGCTCTATGGCTACACCTTC. Translation: CSSSPGRNRGLYGYTF.

This chain connects TRBV5-1 to TRBJ2-5; 9 bases are shared with TRBD2. The CDR3 is 16 amino acids. Germline CDR1 reads SGHRS; CDR2 reads YFSETQ. The V and J ends lost 0 bases and 3 bases, in that order; junction bases with no gene match: 6. In nucleotides, the CDR3 is TGCGCCAGCAGCTTGGAAATCCTAGCGGGAAAAGAGACCCAGTACTTC. Protein: CASSLEILAGKETQYF. Full variable domain (missing parts from reference TRBV5-1 and TRBJ2-5): KAGVTQTPRYLIKTRGQQVTLSCSPISGHRSVSWYQQTPGQGLQFLFEYFSETQRNKGNFPGRFSGRQFSNSRSEMNVSTLELGDSALYLCASSLEILAGKETQYFGPGTRLLVL.